This T cell receptor beta chain was documented in a study of blood T cells in healthy people across ages. This clonotype has more than one count but fewer than ten. A second roughly 7 to 12 cycle PCR used barcoded and J-beta primers. In TCRdb, the 5' RACE reads were re-called with MiXCR into one record per CDR3 protein. The sample has around 1.5 million distinct CDR3 sequences; around 59% are singletons. The CDR3 totals 16 residues. With 3 bases removed from V and 7 bases from J, the gap between germline ends came to 20 bases. Germline V CDR1 and CDR2: PRHDT, FYEKMQ (reference sequence). The receptor's source is a man younger than 35 in good health. Sequencing was carried out using blood. V and J are TRBV13 and TRBJ2-3, with D maybe TRBD2 (6 bases). The CDR3: CASSFRDGGDYNTQYF. The CDR3 nucleotides read TGTGCCAGCAGCTTCCGGGACGGCGGGGATTATAATACGCAGTATTTT.